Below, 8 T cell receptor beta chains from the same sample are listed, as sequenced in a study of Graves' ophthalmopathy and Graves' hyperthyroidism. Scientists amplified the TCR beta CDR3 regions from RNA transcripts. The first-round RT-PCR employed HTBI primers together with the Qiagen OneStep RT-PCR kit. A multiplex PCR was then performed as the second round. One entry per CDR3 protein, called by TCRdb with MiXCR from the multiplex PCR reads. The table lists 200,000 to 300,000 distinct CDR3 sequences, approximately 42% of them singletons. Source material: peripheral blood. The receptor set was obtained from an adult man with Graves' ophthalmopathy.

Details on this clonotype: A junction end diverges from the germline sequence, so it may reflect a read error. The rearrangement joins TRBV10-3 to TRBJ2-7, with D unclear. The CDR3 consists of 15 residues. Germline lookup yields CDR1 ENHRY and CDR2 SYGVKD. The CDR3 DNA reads TGTGCCAGCAGTTACTCTCCGACACCTTTCTACGAGCAGTACTTC. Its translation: CASSYSPTPFYEQYF.

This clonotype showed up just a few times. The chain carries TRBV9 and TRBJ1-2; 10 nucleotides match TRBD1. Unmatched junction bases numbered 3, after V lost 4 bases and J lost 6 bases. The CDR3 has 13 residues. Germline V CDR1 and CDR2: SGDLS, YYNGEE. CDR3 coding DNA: TGTGCCAGCAGCACCGGGACAGGGGATGGCTACACCTTC. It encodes CASSTGTGDGYTF.

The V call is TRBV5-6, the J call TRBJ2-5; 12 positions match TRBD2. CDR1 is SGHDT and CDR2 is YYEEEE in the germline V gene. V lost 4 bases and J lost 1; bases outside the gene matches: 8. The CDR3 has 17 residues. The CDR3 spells CASSRRETSGSQETQYF. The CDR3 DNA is TGTGCCAGCAGCCGTCGGGAGACTAGCGGGAGCCAAGAGACCCAGTACTTC. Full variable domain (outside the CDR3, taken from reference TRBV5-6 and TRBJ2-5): DAGVTQSPTHLIKTRGQQVTLRCSPKSGHDTVSWYQQALGQGPQFIFQYYEEEERQRGNFPDRFSGHQFPNYSSELNVNALLLGDSALYLCASSRRETSGSQETQYFGPGTRLLVL.

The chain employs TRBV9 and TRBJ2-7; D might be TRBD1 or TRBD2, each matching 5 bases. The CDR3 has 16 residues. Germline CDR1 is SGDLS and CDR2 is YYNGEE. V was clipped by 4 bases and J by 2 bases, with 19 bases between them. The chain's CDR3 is CASSPTPGTGTYEQYF. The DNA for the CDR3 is TGTGCCAGCAGCCCAACCCCCGGGACGGGTACCTACGAGCAGTACTTC.

The CDR3 nucleotides read TGCGCCAGCAGCCGAGGACCCCGGGGCACTGAAGCTTTCTTT. Encoded protein: CASSRGPRGTEAFF. The V call is TRBV4-1, the J call TRBJ1-1; no reliable D call. Trimming pared 4 bases from V and 4 bases from J, leaving 13 bases between. This CDR3 has 14 residues. Germline V gene data show CDR1 as MGHRA and CDR2 as YSYEKL.

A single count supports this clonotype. CDR3 loop: CSARVDSGAGELFF. Written as DNA, the CDR3 is TGCAGTGCTAGAGTTGACAGCGGAGCCGGGGAGCTGTTTTTT. This chain links TRBV20-1 with TRBJ2-2; D might be TRBD1 or TRBD2, each matching 5 bases. CDR1 and CDR2 (germline): DFQATT, SNEGSKA (reference sequence). V was clipped by 1 base and J by 6 bases, with 12 bases between them. There are 14 residues in the CDR3.

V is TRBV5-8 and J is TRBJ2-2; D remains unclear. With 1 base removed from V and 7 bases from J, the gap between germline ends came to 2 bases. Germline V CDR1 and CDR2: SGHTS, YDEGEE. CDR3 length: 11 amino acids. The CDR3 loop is CASSLFGELFF. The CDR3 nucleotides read TGTGCCAGCAGCTTGTTCGGGGAGCTGTTTTTT.

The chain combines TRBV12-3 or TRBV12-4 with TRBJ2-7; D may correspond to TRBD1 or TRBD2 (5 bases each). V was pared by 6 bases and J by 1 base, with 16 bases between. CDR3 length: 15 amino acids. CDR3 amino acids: CASRQGVTYSYEQYF. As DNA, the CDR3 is TGTGCCAGCAGGCAGGGAGTGACGTATTCCTACGAGCAGTACTTC.